Shown below are 29 T cell receptor beta chains from a single sample sequenced in a study of breast tumors, draining lymph nodes, adjacent tissues. Samples came from axillary lymph nodes draining the breast cancer. One entry per CDR3 protein results from TCRdb running MiXCR on the multiplex PCR reads. The table has approximately 210,000 distinct CDR3 sequences, less than 40% seen once. The specimen was axillary lymph node tissue. The receptors stem from a female donor with breast cancer. Some clones in this sample may be carry-over from other donors' samples.

This clonotype was seen repeatedly, ten times or more. The chain is built from TRBV18 and TRBJ1-2; tentative D call: TRBD1 (5 bases). In germline, CDR1 is KGHSH, CDR2 LQKENI. V lost 1 base, J lost 7 bases, and 10 bases lay in between. The CDR3 runs to 13 residues. The CDR3, as DNA: TGTGCCAGCTCACCACAACACAGGTTTGGCTACACCTTC. It codes for CASSPQHRFGYTF.

V usage is TRBV5-1 and J usage is TRBJ2-1; TRBD2 matches at 12 bases. Germline trimming cut 0 bases from V and 8 bases from J; bases unmatched to any gene: 9. CDR3 length equals 17 residues. CDR1 is SGHRS, CDR2 YFSETQ, per germline. Written as DNA, the CDR3 is TGCGCCAGCAGCTTGGCAAATCTAGCGGGAGGGAGGGATGAGCAGTTCTTC. It codes for CASSLANLAGGRDEQFF.

About this clonotype: Because the CDR3 is missing its conserved closing phenylalanine or tryptophan, this is likely a read error. Because the CDR3's place on the DNA is in doubt, the DNA is left out and the CDR3 is given as listed by TCRdb. The CDR3 here is CASSLAEGGHTL. The V gene is TRBV7-9, the J gene TRBJ1-2. Looked up from germline, CDR1 is SEHNR and CDR2 is FQNEAQ (reference sequence). Ends included, the CDR3 has 12 residues.

The chain employs TRBV5-1 and TRBJ1-1; D is ambiguous. This CDR3 comprises 14 residues. Germline V gives CDR1 SGHRS, CDR2 YFSETQ. Between the trimmed V and J ends, which lost 0 bases and 1 base, there was a span of 7 bases. CDR3 sequence reads: CASSLAQPNTEAFF. The DNA for the CDR3 is TGCGCCAGCAGCTTGGCCCAGCCGAACACTGAAGCTTTCTTT.

This clonotype was counted a few times. This chain connects TRBV5-1 to TRBJ1-1, with D unclear. CDR3 size: 13 residues. V was cut by 2 bases and J by 5 bases, with 10 bases left in between. Germline lookup yields CDR1 SGHRS and CDR2 YFSETQ. DNA of the CDR3: TGCGCCAGCAGCTTAAACGGTCAAACTGAAGCTTTCTTT. This encodes CASSLNGQTEAFF.

This rearrangement joins TRBV19 to TRBJ2-7, with 8 nucleotides matching TRBD1. CDR3 length equals 13 residues. Losses at the gene ends were 2 bases for V and 7 bases for J; bases not matched to a gene: 4. Germline V gene data show CDR1 as LNHDA and CDR2 as SQIVND (reference sequence). Here the CDR3 reads CASSIRQGREQYV. Here the CDR3 DNA reads TGTGCCAGTAGTATACGACAGGGGAGGGAGCAGTACGTC.

This clonotype has at least ten counts. V usage is TRBV20-1 and J usage is TRBJ1-2, with 10 bases that match TRBD1. CDR3 length equals 12 residues. The V gene's germline CDR1 is DFQATT and CDR2 SNEGSKA (reference sequence). V shed 5 bases and J 6 bases; nucleotides not matched to a gene: 3. CDR3 coding DNA: TGCAGTGCTGGGGACAGGGGCCATGGCTACACCTTC. Encoded protein: CSAGDRGHGYTF.

The chain combines TRBV6-6 with TRBJ1-6, with 10 bases identical to TRBD1. The CDR3 consists of 17 residues. Germline CDR1 reads MNHNY; CDR2 reads SVGAGI (reference sequence). Trimming cost V 6 bases and J 0 bases; bases outside gene matches: 5. The CDR3 loop is CASRTGGVSSYNSPLHF. As DNA, the CDR3 is TGTGCCAGCAGGACAGGGGGCGTCAGCTCCTATAATTCACCCCTCCACTTT.

As concerns this clonotype: A much larger clone is a single base away; this may be a read error. The chain carries TRBV6-1 and TRBJ2-7; D unresolved. Per the germline V gene, CDR1 is MNHNS and CDR2 is SASEGT. The CDR3 is 13 amino acids. The germline V and J ends were trimmed by 5 bases and 2 bases, with 10 bases remaining between them. CDR3: CASSLTDAYEQYF. The CDR3 nucleotides are TGTGCCAGCAGTCTAACGGATGCCTACGAGCAGTACTTC.

At least ten counts were recorded for this clonotype. This chain joins TRBV15 and TRBJ2-1; tentatively, D is TRBD2 (6 bases). Per germline, CDR1 LNHNV and CDR2 YYDKDF (reference sequence). Trimming stripped 1 base from V and 5 bases from J, with 18 bases between. This CDR3 spans 17 amino acids. The CDR3 DNA follows: TGTGCCACCAGCAGAGTTATGTCGGTAGCGGCTCACAATGAGCAGTTCTTC. This gives the protein CATSRVMSVAAHNEQFF.

This clonotype was detected only a few times. The chain employs TRBV7-2 and TRBJ2-3; the match to TRBD2 covers 9 bases. CDR1 is SGHTA, CDR2 FQGNSA, per germline. The CDR3 extends over 14 amino acids. V trimming: 5 bases; J trimming: 4 bases; junction bases outside the gene matches: 4. The CDR3 sequence is CASSLSSGADTQYF. In DNA form, the CDR3 reads TGTGCCAGCAGCCTCTCTAGCGGGGCAGATACGCAGTATTTT.

In this sample, this clonotype turned up many times. The V call is TRBV20-1, the J call TRBJ1-2; D is undetermined. The germline gives CDR1 DFQATT, CDR2 SNEGSKA (reference sequence). The CDR3 has 12 residues. V lost 3 bases, J lost 4 bases, and 9 bases lay in between. The CDR3 region has the DNA TGCAGTGCTAGTCCGGACCCCTATGGCTACACCTTC. This encodes CSASPDPYGYTF.

This clonotype was counted ten times or more. The gene calls are TRBV12-3 or TRBV12-4 and TRBJ2-1; the D is unclear. CDR3 length equals 11 residues. Trimming shortened V by 5 bases and J by 9 bases, and 8 bases separated the two germline ends. The CDR3 protein is CASSPGGEQFF. CDR3 in DNA: TGTGCCAGCAGTCCAGGCGGTGAGCAGTTCTTC.

Ten or more counts support this clonotype. The chain employs TRBV20-1 and TRBJ2-5; 10 nucleotides agree with TRBD1. Losses at the gene ends were 5 bases for V and 1 base for J; bases not matched to a gene: 4. The CDR3 runs to 14 residues. From germline, CDR1 is DFQATT and CDR2 SNEGSKA (reference sequence). CDR3 coding DNA: TGCAGTGCTTGGGGACAGGGGACCCAAGAGACCCAGTACTTC. Its protein is CSAWGQGTQETQYF.

This clonotype has at least ten counts. Here the CDR3 DNA reads TGTGCCAGCAGCAGGAACCACCAAGAGACCCAGTACTTC. Its protein product is CASSRNHQETQYF. The V gene is TRBV5-5, the J gene TRBJ2-5; D is unclear. The CDR3 contains 13 residues. Germline V gene sequence: CDR1 SGHKS, CDR2 YYEKEE (reference sequence). Trimming pared 4 bases from V and 0 bases from J, leaving 7 bases between. The full variable domain, with the rest looked up from reference TRBV5-5 and TRBJ2-5, is DAGVTQSPTHLIKTRGQQVTLRCSPISGHKSVSWYQQVLGQGPQFIFQYYEKEERGRGNFPDRFSARQFPNYSSELNVNALLLGDSALYLCASSRNHQETQYFGPGTRLLVL.

This clonotype showed up many times. This chain joins TRBV19 and TRBJ1-2; unclear D gene. The CDR3 covers 13 residues. V was clipped by 3 bases and J by 8 bases, with 13 bases between them. From germline, CDR1 is LNHDA and CDR2 SQIVND (reference sequence). Here the CDR3 DNA reads TGTGCCAGTAGTATCGGCCGATCTGGGGGCTACACCTTC. Translation gives CASSIGRSGGYTF. The full variable domain, its missing parts supplied by reference TRBV19 and TRBJ1-2, is DGGITQSPKYLFRKEGQNVTLSCEQNLNHDAMYWYRQDPGQGLRLIYYSQIVNDFQKGDIAEGYSVSREKKESFPLTVTSAQKNPTAFYLCASSIGRSGGYTFGSGTRLTVV.

This clonotype was counted many times. Here the CDR3 reads CASSRFLLFRTGGNEQFF. The CDR3 nucleotides read TGTGCCAGCAGTCGATTCCTCTTGTTTAGGACAGGGGGCAATGAGCAGTTCTTC. J is TRBJ2-1 and V is TRBV5-6; 10 nucleotides line up with TRBD1. The CDR3 sequence is 18 residues long. Germline assignment: CDR1 SGHDT and CDR2 YYEEEE. J lost 6 bases, V lost 5 bases, and 17 bases had no gene match.

At least ten counts were recorded for this clonotype. The chain couples TRBV4-3 to TRBJ2-5; D not resolved. Trimming took off 0 bases at V and 5 bases at J, with 13 bases between the two ends. The CDR3 runs to 15 residues. CDR1 and CDR2 from the germline V gene are LGHNA and YSLEER. CDR3 bases: TGCGCCAGCAGCCAAGAATCGGGCCCGGGCGAGACCCAGTACTTC. Encoded protein: CASSQESGPGETQYF.

With regard to this clonotype: At one of its ends the junction is not consistent with the germline gene, which may arise from a read error. The chain has TRBV2 and TRBJ1-4; D ambiguous. The CDR3 spans 8 residues. Germline V gene data show CDR1 as SNHLY and CDR2 as FYNNEI. The CDR3 loop reads CASRSTEF. The CDR3 region has the DNA TGTGCCAGCCGGTCGACCGAGTTT. Variable domain in full (rest from reference TRBV2 and TRBJ1-4): EPEVTQTPSHQVTQMGQEVILRCVPISNHLYFYWYRQILGQKVEFLVSFYNNEISEKSEIFDDQFSVERPDGSNFTLKIRSTKLEDSAMYFCASRSTEFGSGTQLSVL.

J is TRBJ1-2 and V is TRBV7-2; 9 bases map to TRBD1. The germline gives CDR1 SGHTA, CDR2 FQGNSA. This CDR3 is built from 15 residues. Trimming at V came to 6 bases and at J to 3 bases, leaving 8 bases not matched to a gene. The CDR3 nucleotides read TGTGCCAGCAGTGGACGGACAGGGGTGGACTATGGCTACACCTTC. This encodes CASSGRTGVDYGYTF.

This clonotype was seen ten or more times. This chain connects TRBV5-1 to TRBJ2-7, with TRBD2 as a possible D gene (5 bases). Germline V lookup: CDR1 SGHRS, CDR2 YFSETQ. The CDR3 spans 14 residues. Trimming took 5 bases from V and 3 from J, leaving 15 bases between them. CDR3 in DNA: TGCGCCAGCAGGCCCGCAGCGGCCGACTACGAGCAGTACTTC. Translating gives CASRPAAADYEQYF.

This clonotype was seen at least ten times. The rearrangement uses TRBV7-3 and TRBJ2-2, with D possibly matching TRBD2 (6 bases). Looked up from germline, CDR1 is SGHTA and CDR2 is FQGTGA. Trimming took off 5 bases at V and 3 bases at J, with 7 bases between the two ends. The length of the CDR3 is 13 residues. The CDR3 sequence is CASSRDYTGELFF. In DNA, the CDR3 is TGTGCCAGCAGCCGGGACTACACCGGGGAGCTGTTTTTT.

CDR3 DNA sequence: TGTGCCATCACCAGGGACGAAAAACTGTTTTTT. This translates into CAITRDEKLFF. J is TRBJ1-4 and V is TRBV7-4; maybe TRBD1 (5 bases). CDR3 length: 11 amino acids. Germline values: CDR1 SGHVT, CDR2 SQSDAQ. With 10 bases removed from V and 8 bases from J, the gap between germline ends came to 11 bases.

This clonotype was recorded many times. This chain uses TRBV7-2 with TRBJ2-1; D possibly matches TRBD1 or TRBD2 (5 bases each). The CDR3 loop spans 14 amino acids. Germline V gene data show CDR1 as SGHTA and CDR2 as FQGNSA. With 0 bases removed from V and 4 bases from J, the gap between germline ends came to 7 bases. As DNA, the CDR3 is TGTGCCAGCAGCTTAGCGGGGGAGTACAATGAGCAGTTCTTC. Translated: CASSLAGEYNEQFF.

The chain uses TRBV24-1 and TRBJ1-5, with 7 bases matching TRBD1. V lost 2 bases and J lost 2; bases outside the gene matches: 5. Germline loops: CDR1 KGHDR, CDR2 SFDVKD. CDR3 length: 16 amino acids. The CDR3 is CATSDSRQGGNQPQHF. The CDR3 bases are TGTGCCACCAGTGATTCTCGGCAGGGGGGCAATCAGCCCCAGCATTTT.

The chain combines TRBV5-1 with TRBJ1-6; 11 nucleotides agree with TRBD1. The CDR3 length is 16 residues. Germline assignment: CDR1 SGHRS and CDR2 YFSETQ. The junction had 8 bases not matched to a gene; V was cut back by 2 bases and J by 10 bases. The chain's CDR3 is CASSFSGTGGQSPLHF. The CDR3 nucleotides are TGCGCCAGCAGCTTTTCCGGGACAGGGGGACAGTCACCCCTCCACTTT.

A few counts support this clonotype. The chain couples TRBV9 to TRBJ2-1; possibly TRBD2 for D (6 bases). With 3 bases removed from V and 1 base from J, the gap between germline ends came to 17 bases. CDR3 length: 17 amino acids. From germline, CDR1 is SGDLS and CDR2 YYNGEE. CDR3 in DNA: TGTGCCAGCAGCGACTCCTCGGAGGGGTCTTCCTACAATGAGCAGTTCTTC. This encodes CASSDSSEGSSYNEQFF. The variable domain in full, completed from reference TRBV9 and TRBJ2-1, reads DSGVTQTPKHLITATGQRVTLRCSPRSGDLSVYWYQQSLDQGLQFLIQYYNGEERAKGNILERFSAQQFPDLHSELNLSSLELGDSALYFCASSDSSEGSSYNEQFFGPGTRLTVL.

The chain couples TRBV2 to TRBJ2-1; 12 nucleotides match TRBD2. Germline CDR1 and CDR2: SNHLY and FYNNEI. The V and J ends lost 5 bases and 3 bases, in that order; junction bases with no gene match: 5. CDR3 length equals 16 residues. The CDR3 sequence is CASSLAGGPFYNEQFF. The CDR3 nucleotides read TGTGCCAGCAGTCTAGCGGGAGGGCCCTTCTACAATGAGCAGTTCTTC.

The chain uses TRBV2 and TRBJ2-3, with a possible D match to TRBD2 (7 bases). CDR3 length: 16 amino acids. V lost 6 bases, J lost 4 bases, and 20 bases lay in between. The germline CDR1 and CDR2 sequences are SNHLY and FYNNEI. CDR3 nucleotide sequence: TGTGCCAGCAGCGGGGAGGGGGAGGGCCCCGCAGATACGCAGTATTTT. This encodes CASSGEGEGPADTQYF.